Listed here are 3 T cell receptor beta chains from one sample, sequenced in a study of CD8+ T cells in alopecia areata. Sequencing templates came from extracted RNA that was reverse transcribed into cDNA. The data were produced by immunoSEQ multiplex PCR, yet TCRdb's version contains in-frame clones alone and is incomplete. The profile covers just under 65,000 clones, with 46% appearing a single time and approximately 20% taken by the ten largest. Stated treatment: oral pan-JAK inhibitor, 5-10 mg twice daily. Sequenced material: CD8+ T cells sorted from blood, taken between weeks 36 and 40, from a patient treated with tofacitinib. The receptors originated from a human donor with alopecia areata.

V gene TRBV4-2 combines with J gene TRBJ2-7, with 8 bases identical to TRBD1. Germline trimming cut 0 bases from V and 4 bases from J; bases unmatched to any gene: 2. This CDR3 is built from 14 residues. CDR1 LGHNA and CDR2 YNFKEQ come from the germline V gene. The CDR3 nucleotides read TGTGCCAGCAGCCAAGATCGGACAGGGTACGAGCAGTACTTC. Translated: CASSQDRTGYEQYF.

This clone counts as large. This rearrangement joins TRBV6-6 to TRBJ1-1; no reliable D call. This CDR3 comprises 13 residues. Trimming pared 6 bases from V and 1 base from J, leaving 9 bases between. CDR1 is MNHNY and CDR2 is SVGAGI in the germline V gene (reference sequence). The CDR3 DNA reads as TGTGCCAGCAGCCATACAGAGAACACTGAAGCTTTCTTT. Translation gives CASSHTENTEAFF.

The J gene is TRBJ2-2, the V gene TRBV29-1, with 7 positions matching TRBD2. V was clipped by 7 bases and J by 5 bases; unmatched bases: 4. Germline V gene sequence: CDR1 SQVTM, CDR2 ANQGSEA. This CDR3 has 12 residues. The CDR3 loop reads CSALGGTGELFF. For the CDR3, the DNA is TGCAGCGCCCTCGGGGGGACCGGGGAGCTGTTTTTT.